This T cell receptor (beta chain) comes out of a study of blood T cell repertoires in COVID-19. Study context: T cells, B-cell-depleted T cells, or PBMCs provided the cDNA or gDNA that served as material.

TCRdb's copy holds only in-frame clones and misses some; the assay was immunoSEQ multiplex PCR. The sample carries about 95,000 clones, roughly 80% recorded once. The V gene end was trimmed by 5 bases and the J gene end by 0 bases; junction bases not matched to a gene: 5. CDR3 size: 16 residues. The germline V gene encodes CDR1 LNHDA and CDR2 SQIVND (reference sequence). The receptor comes from a human donor in a cohort sampled during active COVID-19. Sequencing input: peripheral blood. The V call is TRBV19, the J call TRBJ2-2; TRBD2 agrees at 8 bases. CDR3 coding DNA: TGTGCCAGTAGTGCCGCGGGGGGCGCGAACACCGGGGAGCTGTTTTTT. Its translation is CASSAAGGANTGELFF.